This T cell receptor beta chain comes out of a study of control samples from healthy donors and cancer patients. Only in-frame clones appear in the TCRdb table, and some are missing; sequencing was by immunoSEQ multiplex PCR. The sample lists 150,000 to 200,000 clones, over 95% occurring once. This CDR3 is built from 13 residues. Deletions cut 1 base from V and 7 bases from J, with 11 bases between. The V gene's germline CDR1 is LNHDA and CDR2 SQIVND (reference sequence). The V call is TRBV19, the J call TRBJ2-7; possibly TRBD1 or TRBD2 for D (5 bases each). Sequencing was carried out using blood. The receptor comes from a woman in her twenties or thirties in good health. CDR3 residues: CASSIGAGSEQYF. CDR3 bases: TGTGCCAGTAGTATAGGAGCAGGGAGTGAGCAGTACTTC.